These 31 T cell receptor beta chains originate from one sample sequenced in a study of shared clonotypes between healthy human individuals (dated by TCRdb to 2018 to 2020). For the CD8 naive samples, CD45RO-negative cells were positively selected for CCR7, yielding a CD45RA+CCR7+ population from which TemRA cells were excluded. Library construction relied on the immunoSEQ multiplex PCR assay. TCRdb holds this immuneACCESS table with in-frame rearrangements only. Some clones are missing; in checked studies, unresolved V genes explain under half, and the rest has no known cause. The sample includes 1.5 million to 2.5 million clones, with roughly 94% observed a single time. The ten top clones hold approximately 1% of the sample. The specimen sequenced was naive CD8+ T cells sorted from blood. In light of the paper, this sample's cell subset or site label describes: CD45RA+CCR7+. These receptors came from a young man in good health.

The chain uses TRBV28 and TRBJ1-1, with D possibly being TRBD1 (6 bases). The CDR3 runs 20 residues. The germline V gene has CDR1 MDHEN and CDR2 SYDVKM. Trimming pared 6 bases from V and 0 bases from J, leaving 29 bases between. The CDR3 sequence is CASSPIQGQAFYLLNTEAFF. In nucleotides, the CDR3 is TGTGCCAGCAGCCCTATACAGGGCCAGGCCTTCTATCTCCTGAACACTGAAGCTTTCTTT.

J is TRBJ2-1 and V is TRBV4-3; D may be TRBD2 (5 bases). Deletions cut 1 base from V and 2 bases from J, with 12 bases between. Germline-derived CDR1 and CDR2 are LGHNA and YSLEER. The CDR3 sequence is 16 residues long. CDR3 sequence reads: CASSQGTPLPYNEQFF. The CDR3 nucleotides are TGCGCCAGCAGCCAAGGGACTCCGCTGCCCTACAATGAGCAGTTCTTC.

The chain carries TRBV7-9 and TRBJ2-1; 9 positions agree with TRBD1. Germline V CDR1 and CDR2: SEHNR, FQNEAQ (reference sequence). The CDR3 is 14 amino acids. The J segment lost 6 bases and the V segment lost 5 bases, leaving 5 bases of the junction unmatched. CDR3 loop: CASSPRDRVNEQFF. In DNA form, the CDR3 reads TGTGCCAGCAGCCCCCGGGACAGGGTCAATGAGCAGTTCTTC.

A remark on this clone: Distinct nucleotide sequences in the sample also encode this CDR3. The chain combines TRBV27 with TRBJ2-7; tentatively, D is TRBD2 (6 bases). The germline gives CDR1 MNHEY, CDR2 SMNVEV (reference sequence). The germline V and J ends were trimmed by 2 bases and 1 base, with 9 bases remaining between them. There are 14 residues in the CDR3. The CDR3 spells CASSLAGPSYEQYF. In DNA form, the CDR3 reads TGTGCCAGCAGTTTAGCGGGACCGTCCTACGAGCAGTACTTC.

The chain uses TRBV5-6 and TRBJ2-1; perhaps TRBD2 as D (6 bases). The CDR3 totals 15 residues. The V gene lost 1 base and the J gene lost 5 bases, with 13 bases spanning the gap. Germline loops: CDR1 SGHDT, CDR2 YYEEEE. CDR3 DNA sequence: TGTGCCAGCAGCTTGCCCCGTAGGGAGGACAATGAGCAGTTCTTC. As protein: CASSLPRREDNEQFF.

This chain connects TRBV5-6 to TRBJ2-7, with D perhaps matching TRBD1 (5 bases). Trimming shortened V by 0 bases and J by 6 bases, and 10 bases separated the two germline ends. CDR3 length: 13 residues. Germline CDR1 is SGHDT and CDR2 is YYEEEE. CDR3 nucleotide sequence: TGTGCCAGCAGCTTGGGATGGGGCTTCGAGCAGTACTTC. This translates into CASSLGWGFEQYF.

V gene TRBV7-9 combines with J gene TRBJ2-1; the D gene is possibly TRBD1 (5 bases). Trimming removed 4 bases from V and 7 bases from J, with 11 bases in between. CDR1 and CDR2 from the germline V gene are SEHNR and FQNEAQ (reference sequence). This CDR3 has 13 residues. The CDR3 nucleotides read TGTGCCAGCAGCTCTGCTAGGGGAAATGAGCAGTTCTTC. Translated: CASSSARGNEQFF. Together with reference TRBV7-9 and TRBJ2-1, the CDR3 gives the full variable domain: DTGVSQNPRHKITKRGQNVTFRCDPISEHNRLYWYRQTLGQGPEFLTYFQNEAQLEKSRLLSDRFSAERPKGSFSTLEIQRTEQGDSAMYLCASSSARGNEQFFGPGTRLTVL.

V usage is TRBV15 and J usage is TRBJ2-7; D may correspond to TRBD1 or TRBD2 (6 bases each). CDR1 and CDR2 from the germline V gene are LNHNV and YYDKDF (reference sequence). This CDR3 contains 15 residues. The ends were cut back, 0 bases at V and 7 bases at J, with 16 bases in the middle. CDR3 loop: CATSRDKGQGREQYF. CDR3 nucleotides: TGTGCCACCAGCAGAGATAAGGGGCAGGGGAGGGAGCAGTACTTC.

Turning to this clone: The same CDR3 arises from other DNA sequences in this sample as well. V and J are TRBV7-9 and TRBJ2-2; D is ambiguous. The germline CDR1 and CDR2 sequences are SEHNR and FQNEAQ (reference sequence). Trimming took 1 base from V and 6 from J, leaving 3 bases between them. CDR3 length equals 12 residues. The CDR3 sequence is CASSLDAGELFF. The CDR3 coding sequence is TGTGCCAGCAGCTTAGACGCCGGGGAGCTGTTTTTT.

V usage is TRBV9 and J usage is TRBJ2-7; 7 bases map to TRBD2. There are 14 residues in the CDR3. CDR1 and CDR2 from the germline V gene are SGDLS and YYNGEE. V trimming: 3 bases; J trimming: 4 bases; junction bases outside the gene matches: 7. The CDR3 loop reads CASSAGGTGYEQYF. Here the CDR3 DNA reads TGTGCCAGCAGCGCGGGGGGTACTGGGTACGAGCAGTACTTC.

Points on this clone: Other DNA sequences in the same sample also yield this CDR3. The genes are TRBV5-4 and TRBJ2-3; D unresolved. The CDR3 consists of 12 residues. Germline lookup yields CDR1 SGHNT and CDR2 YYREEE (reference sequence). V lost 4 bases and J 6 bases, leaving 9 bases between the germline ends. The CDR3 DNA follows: TGTGCCAGCAGCCCCGTTGGGGATACGCAGTATTTT. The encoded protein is CASSPVGDTQYF.

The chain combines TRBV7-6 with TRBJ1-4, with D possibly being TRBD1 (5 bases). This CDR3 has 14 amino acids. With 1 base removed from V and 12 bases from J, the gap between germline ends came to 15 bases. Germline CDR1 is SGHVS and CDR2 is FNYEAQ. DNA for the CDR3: TGTGCCAGCAGCTTAGGACAGCCTAGCCCGGAACTGTTTTTT. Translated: CASSLGQPSPELFF.

CDR3 nucleotide sequence: TGTGCCAGCAGCTTGGCCTCGGCAGCCTATCAGCCCCAGCATTTT. It codes for CASSLASAAYQPQHF. The chain links TRBV5-6 to TRBJ1-5; D gene ambiguous. From germline, CDR1 is SGHDT and CDR2 YYEEEE. With 0 bases removed from V and 5 bases from J, the gap between germline ends came to 12 bases. The CDR3 spans 15 residues.

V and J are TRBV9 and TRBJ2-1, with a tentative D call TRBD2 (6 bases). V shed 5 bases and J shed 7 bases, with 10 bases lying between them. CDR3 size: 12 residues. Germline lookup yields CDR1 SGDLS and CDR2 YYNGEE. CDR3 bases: TGTGCCAGCAGTCCTAGCGAGAATGAGCAGTTCTTC. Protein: CASSPSENEQFF.

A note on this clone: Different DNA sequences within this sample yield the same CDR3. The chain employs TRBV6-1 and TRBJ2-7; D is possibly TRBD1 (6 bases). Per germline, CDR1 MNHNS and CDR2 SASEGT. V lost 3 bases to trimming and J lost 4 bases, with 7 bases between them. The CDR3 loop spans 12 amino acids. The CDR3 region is CASSDTGYEQYF. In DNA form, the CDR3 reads TGTGCCAGCAGTGATACAGGGTACGAGCAGTACTTC.

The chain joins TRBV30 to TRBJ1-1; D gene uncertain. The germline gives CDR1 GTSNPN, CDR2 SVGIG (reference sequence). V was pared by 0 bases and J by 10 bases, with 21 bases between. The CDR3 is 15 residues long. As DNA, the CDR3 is TGTGCCTGGAGTGTAGTCCCGCGAGACGATGAAAGAGCTTTCTTT. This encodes CAWSVVPRDDERAFF. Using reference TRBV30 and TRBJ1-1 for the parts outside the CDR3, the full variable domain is SQTIHQWPATLVQPVGSPLSLECTVEGTSNPNLYWYRQAAGRGLQLLFYSVGIGQISSEVPQNLSASRPQDRQFILSSKKLLLSDSGFYLCAWSVVPRDDERAFFGQGTRLTVV.

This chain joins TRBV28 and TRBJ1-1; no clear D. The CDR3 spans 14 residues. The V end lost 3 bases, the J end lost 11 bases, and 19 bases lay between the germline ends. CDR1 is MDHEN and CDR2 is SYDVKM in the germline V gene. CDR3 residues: CASSFAGSEHWAFF. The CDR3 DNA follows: TGTGCCAGCAGTTTTGCGGGTTCCGAACATTGGGCTTTCTTT.

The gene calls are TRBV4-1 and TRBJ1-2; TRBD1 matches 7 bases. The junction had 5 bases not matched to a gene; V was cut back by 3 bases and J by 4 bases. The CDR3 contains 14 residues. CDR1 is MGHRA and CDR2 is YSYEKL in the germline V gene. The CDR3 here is CASSHKGGGYGYTF. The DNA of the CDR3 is TGCGCCAGCAGCCATAAAGGGGGCGGCTATGGCTACACCTTC.

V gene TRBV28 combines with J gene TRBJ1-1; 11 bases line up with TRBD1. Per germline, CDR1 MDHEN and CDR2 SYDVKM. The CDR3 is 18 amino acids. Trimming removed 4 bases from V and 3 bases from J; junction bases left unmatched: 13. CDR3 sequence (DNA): TGTGCCAGCAGTTGGGGGACAGGGGGATATCTCGGAGACACTGAAGCTTTCTTT. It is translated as CASSWGTGGYLGDTEAFF.

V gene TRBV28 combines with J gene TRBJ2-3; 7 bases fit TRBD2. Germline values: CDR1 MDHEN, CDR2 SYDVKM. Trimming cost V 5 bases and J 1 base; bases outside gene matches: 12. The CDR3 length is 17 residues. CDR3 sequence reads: CASSPTPSGDGTDTQYF. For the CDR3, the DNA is TGTGCCAGCAGTCCAACTCCCAGCGGGGACGGCACAGATACGCAGTATTTT.

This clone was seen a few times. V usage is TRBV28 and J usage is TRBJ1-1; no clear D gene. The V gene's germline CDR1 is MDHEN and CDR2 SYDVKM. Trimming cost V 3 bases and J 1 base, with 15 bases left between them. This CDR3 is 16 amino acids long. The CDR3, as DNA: TGTGCCAGCAGTTTGTCCTTCTACAGCCCGAACACTGAAGCTTTCTTT. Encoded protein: CASSLSFYSPNTEAFF.

CDR3 sequence reads: CASSLGQREWNNEQFF. Written as DNA, the CDR3 is TGTGCCAGCAGCCTTGGGCAGCGGGAGTGGAACAATGAGCAGTTCTTC. The J gene is TRBJ2-1, the V gene TRBV21-1; the table assigns TRBD2, which was not confirmed against the DNA. TRBV21-1 constitutes a pseudogene. This CDR3 spans 16 amino acids.

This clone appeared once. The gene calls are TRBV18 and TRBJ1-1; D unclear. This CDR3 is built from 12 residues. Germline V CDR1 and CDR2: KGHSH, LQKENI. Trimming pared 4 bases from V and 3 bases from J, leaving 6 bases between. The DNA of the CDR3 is TGTGCCAGCTCACAGGACTACACTGAAGCTTTCTTT. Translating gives CASSQDYTEAFF.

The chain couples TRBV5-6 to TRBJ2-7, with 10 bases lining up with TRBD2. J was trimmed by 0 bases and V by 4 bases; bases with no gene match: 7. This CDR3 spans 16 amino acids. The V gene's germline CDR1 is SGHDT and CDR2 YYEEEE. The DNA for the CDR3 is TGTGCCAGCAGCCCGTGGACTAGCGGCCGCTCCTACGAGCAGTACTTC. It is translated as CASSPWTSGRSYEQYF.

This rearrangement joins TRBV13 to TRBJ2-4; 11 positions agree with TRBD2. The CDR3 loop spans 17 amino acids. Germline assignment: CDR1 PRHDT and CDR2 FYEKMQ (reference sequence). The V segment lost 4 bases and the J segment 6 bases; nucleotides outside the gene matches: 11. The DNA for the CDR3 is TGTGCCAGCAGCTCCCTTAGCGGGGGGGCCTCCTCAAACATTCAGTACTTC. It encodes CASSSLSGGASSNIQYF.

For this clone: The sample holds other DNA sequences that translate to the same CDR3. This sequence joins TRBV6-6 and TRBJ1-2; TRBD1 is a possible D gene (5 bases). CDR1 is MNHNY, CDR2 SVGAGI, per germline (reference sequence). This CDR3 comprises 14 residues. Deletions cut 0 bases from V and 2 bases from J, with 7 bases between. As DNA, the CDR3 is TGTGCCAGCAGTTACTCGGGACCGAACTATGGCTACACCTTC. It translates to CASSYSGPNYGYTF.

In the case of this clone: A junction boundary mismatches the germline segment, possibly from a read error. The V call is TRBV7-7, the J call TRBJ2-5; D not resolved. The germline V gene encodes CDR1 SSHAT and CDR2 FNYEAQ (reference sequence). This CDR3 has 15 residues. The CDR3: CASSCPPAAQETQYF. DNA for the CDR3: TGTGCTAGCAGCTGTCCTCCGGCGGCTCAAGAGACCCAGTACTTC.

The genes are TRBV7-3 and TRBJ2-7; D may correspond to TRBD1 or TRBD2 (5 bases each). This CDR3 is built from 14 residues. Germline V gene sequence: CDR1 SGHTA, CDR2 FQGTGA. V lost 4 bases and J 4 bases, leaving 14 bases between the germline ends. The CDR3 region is CASSSGTLRYEQYF. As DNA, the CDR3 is TGTGCCAGCAGCTCCGGGACGCTGCGTTACGAGCAGTACTTC.

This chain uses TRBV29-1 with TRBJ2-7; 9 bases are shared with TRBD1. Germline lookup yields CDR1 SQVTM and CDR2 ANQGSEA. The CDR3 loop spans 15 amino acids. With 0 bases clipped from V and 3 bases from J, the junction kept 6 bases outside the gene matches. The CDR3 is CSVEDTTGQGYEQYF. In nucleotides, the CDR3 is TGCAGCGTTGAAGATACTACGGGACAGGGCTACGAGCAGTACTTC.

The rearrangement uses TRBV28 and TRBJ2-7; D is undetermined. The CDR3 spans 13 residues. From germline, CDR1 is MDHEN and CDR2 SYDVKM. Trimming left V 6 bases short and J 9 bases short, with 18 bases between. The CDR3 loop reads CASSTRGFTAQYF. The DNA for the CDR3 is TGTGCCAGCAGCACTCGCGGTTTTACGGCGCAGTACTTC.

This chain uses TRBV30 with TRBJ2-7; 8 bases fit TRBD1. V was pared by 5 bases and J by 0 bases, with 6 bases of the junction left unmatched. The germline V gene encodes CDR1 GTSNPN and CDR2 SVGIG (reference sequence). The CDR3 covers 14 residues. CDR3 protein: CAWETGASSYEQYF. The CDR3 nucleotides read TGTGCCTGGGAGACAGGGGCTAGCTCCTACGAGCAGTACTTC.